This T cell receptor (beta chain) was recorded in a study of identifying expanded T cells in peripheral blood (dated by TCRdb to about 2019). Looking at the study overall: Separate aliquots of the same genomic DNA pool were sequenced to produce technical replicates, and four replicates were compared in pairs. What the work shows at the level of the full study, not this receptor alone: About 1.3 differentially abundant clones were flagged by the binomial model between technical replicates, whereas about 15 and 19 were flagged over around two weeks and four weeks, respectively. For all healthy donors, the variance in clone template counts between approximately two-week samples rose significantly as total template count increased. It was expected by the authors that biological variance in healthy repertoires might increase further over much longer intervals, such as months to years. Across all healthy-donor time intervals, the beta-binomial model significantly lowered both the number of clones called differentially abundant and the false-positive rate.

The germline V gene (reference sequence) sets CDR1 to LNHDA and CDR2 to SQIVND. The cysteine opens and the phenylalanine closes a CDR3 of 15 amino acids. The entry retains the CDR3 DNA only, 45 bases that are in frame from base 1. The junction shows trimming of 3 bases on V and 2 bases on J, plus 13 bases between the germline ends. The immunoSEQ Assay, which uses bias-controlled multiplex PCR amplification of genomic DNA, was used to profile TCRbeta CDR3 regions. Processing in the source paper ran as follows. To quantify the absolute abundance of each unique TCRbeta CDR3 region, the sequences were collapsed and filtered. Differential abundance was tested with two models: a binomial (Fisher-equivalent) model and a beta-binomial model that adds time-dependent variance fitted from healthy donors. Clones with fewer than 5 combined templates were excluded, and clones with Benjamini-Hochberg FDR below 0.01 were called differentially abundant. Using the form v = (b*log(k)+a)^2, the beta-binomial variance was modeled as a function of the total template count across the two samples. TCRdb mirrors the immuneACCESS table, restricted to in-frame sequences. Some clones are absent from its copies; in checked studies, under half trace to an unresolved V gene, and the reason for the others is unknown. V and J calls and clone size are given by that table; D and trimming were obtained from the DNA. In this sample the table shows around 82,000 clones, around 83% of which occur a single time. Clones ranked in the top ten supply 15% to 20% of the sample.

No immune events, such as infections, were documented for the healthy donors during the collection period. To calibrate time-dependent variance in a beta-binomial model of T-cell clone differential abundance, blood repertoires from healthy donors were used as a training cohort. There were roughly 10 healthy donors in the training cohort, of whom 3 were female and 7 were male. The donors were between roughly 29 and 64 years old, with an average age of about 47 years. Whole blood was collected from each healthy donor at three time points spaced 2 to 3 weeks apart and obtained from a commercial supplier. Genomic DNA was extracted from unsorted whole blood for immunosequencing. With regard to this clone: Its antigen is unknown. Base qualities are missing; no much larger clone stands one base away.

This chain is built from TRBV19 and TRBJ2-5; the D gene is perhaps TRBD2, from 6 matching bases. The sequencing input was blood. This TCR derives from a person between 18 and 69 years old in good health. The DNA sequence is TGTGCCAGTAGTATCTCGGGGACTCGACAAGAGACCCAGTACTTC. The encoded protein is CASSISGTRQETQYF.